This T cell receptor beta chain was documented in a study of cytomegalovirus exposure and HLA in healthy donors. The germline CDR1 and CDR2 sequences are SGHRS and YFSETQ. The CDR3 covers 13 residues. V shed 4 bases and J shed 6 bases, with 10 bases lying between them. The primer mix had 60 Vbeta and 13 Jbeta primers. As processed by the authors: There were 80 million or so unique TCR beta chains by a later count, and approximately 10 million of them were shared. Assay used: immunoSEQ multiplex PCR; TCRdb lists only in-frame clones, some missing. That table gives V, J and clone size, and the DNA gave D and trimming. The sample carries fewer than 150,000 clones, 75% to 90% recorded once.

This clonotype was sampled from a female donor in good health and CMV-seronegative. The chain uses TRBV5-1 and TRBJ2-2, with D maybe TRBD2 (6 bases). The specimen sequenced was PBMCs. The CDR3 here is CASSTGRPGELFF. The CDR3 DNA sequence: TGCGCCAGCAGCACCGGGAGACCCGGGGAGCTGTTTTTT.